These T cell receptor beta chains were read from a single sample in a study of blood T cell repertoires in COVID-19. Here immunoSEQ multiplex PCR was the method, and the copy in TCRdb shows in-frame clones only, minus some. The sample holds more than 150,000 clones; about 75% are singletons and the top ten take 26%. Material: peripheral blood. These receptors came from a woman aged 70-85 years with acute or convalescent COVID-19. CDR3s include the opening cysteine and the closing phenylalanine or tryptophan. The D gene is left open where the match is weak. Rows give clone size only sometimes, using once, few, many, or a class for an expanded clone.

j_call,v_call,d_call,clone_size,cdr3_nt,cdr3_aa
TRBJ2-2,TRBV9,-,-,TGTGCCAGCAGCGTAATGACAGGTTATACCGGGGAGCTGTTTTTT,CASSVMTGYTGELFF
TRBJ1-2,TRBV18,-,-,TGTGCCACTTCAGGTCCACGGGGAGGATATGGCTACACCTTC,CATSGPRGGYGYTF
TRBJ2-1,TRBV2,TRBD2,-,TGTGCCAGCAGTGGTAATATAGGTGGACTAGCCTACAATGAGCAGTTCTTC,CASSGNIGGLAYNEQFF
TRBJ1-2,TRBV19,-,-,TGTGCCAGTAGTAGGGTAGTCGGAGAAGCTAACTATGGCTACACCTTC,CASSRVVGEANYGYTF
TRBJ1-4,TRBV5-6,TRBD1,-,TGTGCCAGCAGCCGGACAGGGGCGGAAAAACTGTTTTTT,CASSRTGAEKLFF
TRBJ1-4,TRBV9,-,-,TGTGCCAGCAGCGTAGGTGGAGGTAATGAAAAACTGTTTTTT,CASSVGGGNEKLFF
TRBJ2-1,TRBV5-5,TRBD1,-,TGTGCCAGCAGCGGGATACCGGGACAGGGCGGGTACAATGAGCAGTTCTTC,CASSGIPGQGGYNEQFF
TRBJ1-3,TRBV6-1,TRBD1,once,TGTGCCAGCAGTGAAGAGGGACAGGGGGATGGAAACACCATATATTTT,CASSEEGQGDGNTIYF
TRBJ2-1,TRBV11-3,TRBD2,-,TGTGCCAGCAGCCGACTAGCGGGAGGTTACAATGAGCAGTTCTTC,CASSRLAGGYNEQFF
TRBJ2-7,TRBV7-6,TRBD1,-,TGTGCCAGCAGCTTCTTCGGACAGGGCAGCTCCTACGAGCAGTACTTC,CASSFFGQGSSYEQYF
TRBJ2-7,TRBV27,TRBD1,-,TGTGCCAGCAGTTTAAGGACGACAGGGATTAATACCTACGAGCAGTACTTC,CASSLRTTGINTYEQYF